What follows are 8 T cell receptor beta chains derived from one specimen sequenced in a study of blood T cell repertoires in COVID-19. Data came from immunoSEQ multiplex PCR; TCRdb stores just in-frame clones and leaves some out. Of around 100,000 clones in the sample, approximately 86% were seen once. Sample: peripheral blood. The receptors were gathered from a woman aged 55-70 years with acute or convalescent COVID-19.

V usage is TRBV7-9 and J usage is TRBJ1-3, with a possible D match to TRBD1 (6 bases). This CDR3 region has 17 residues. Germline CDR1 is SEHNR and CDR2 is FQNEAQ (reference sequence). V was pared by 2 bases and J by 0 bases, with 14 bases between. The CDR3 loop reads CASSLYQEGGSGNTIYF. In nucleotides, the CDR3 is TGTGCCAGCAGCTTATATCAGGAAGGGGGCTCTGGAAACACCATATATTTT.

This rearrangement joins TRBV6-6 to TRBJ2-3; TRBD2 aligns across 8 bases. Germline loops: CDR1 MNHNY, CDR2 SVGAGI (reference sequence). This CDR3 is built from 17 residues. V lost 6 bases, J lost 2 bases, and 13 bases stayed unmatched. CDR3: CASRRRWREASTDTQYF. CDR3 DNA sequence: TGTGCCAGCAGGCGAAGATGGCGGGAGGCCTCCACAGATACGCAGTATTTT.

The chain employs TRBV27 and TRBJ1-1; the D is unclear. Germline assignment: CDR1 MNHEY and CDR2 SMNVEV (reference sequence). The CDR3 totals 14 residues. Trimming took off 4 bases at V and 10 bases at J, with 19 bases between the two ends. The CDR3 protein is CASSSPADRSRAFF. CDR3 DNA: TGTGCCAGCAGTTCCCCCGCGGATCGGTCGAGAGCTTTCTTT.

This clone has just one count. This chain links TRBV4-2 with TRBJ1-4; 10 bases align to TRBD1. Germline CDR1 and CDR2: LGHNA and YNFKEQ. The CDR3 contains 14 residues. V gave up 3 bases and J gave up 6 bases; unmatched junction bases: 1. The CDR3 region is CASSQTGGDEKLFF. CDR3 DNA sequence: TGTGCCAGCAGCCAGACAGGGGGCGATGAAAAACTGTTTTTT.

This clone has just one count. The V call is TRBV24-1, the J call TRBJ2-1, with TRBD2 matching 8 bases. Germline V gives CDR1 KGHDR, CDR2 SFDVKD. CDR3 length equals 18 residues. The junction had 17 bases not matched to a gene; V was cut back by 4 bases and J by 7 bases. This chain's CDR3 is CATSDPNPREGVSNEQFF. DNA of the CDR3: TGTGCCACCAGTGACCCGAACCCCCGGGAGGGTGTAAGTAATGAGCAGTTCTTC.

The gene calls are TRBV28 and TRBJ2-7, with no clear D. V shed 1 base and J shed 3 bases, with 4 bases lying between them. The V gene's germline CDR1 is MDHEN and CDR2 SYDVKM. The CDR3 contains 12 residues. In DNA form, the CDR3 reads TGTGCCAGCAGTTTATACAGCTACGAGCAGTACTTC. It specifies CASSLYSYEQYF.

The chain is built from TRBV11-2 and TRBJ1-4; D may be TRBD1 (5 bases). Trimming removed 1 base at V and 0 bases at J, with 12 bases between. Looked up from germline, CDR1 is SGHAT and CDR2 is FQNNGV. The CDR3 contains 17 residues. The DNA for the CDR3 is TGTGCCAGCAGCTTAGTAGCAGGGTTTGCAACTAATGAAAAACTGTTTTTT. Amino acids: CASSLVAGFATNEKLFF.

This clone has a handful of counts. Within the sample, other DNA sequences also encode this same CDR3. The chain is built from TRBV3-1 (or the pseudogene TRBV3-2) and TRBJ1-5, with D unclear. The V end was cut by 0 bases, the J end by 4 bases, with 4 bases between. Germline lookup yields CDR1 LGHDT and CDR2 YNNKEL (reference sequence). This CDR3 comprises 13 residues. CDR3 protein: CASSQDRNQPQHF. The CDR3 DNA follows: TGTGCCAGCAGCCAAGATCGTAATCAGCCCCAGCATTTT.